This T cell receptor beta chain was sequenced during a study of T-cell reconstitution after alpha-beta-depleted transplantation in children (dated by TCRdb to about 2016). With regard to the full study: T-cell immune reconstitution after TCRalphabeta/CD19-depleted allogeneic hematopoietic cell transplantation in children was quantitatively tracked in the study by means of TCR repertoire profiling.

Library preparation was by PCR. Sequencing was carried out with an Illumina HiSeq 2500. TCR library preparation used molecular barcoding, with unique molecular identifiers applied to normalize quantification of the TCRbeta repertoire. The public reads were quality trimmed at Q25 with fastp and then assembled into clones with MiXCR by TCRdb, keeping productive beta chains. Rows with one shared CDR3 protein collapse into an entry with the most common genes and DNA. The sample records 100,000 to 120,000 distinct CDR3 sequences, 9% to 12% of which are singletons. The ten largest clones add up to 8% of the sample. This clonotype was recorded many times. Its antigen remains undetermined. Base qualities are not provided; no much larger clone lies one nucleotide away. The CDR3, from cysteine to phenylalanine, totals 15 residues. Kept here is only the CDR3 DNA, which spans 45 bases and is read in frame from base 1. V loses 6 bases, J loses 3 bases, and the germline ends lie 17 bases apart. Looking up the germline V gene yields CDR1 ENHRY and CDR2 SYGVKD.

The rearrangement joined TRBV10-3 to TRBJ2-5, and perhaps TRBD2 as D gene, on 5 matching bases. The input for sequencing was PBMCs from the stem cell graft donor, taken from the stem cell graft. This clonotype was obtained from a human donor who donated a stem cell graft to a child with acute lymphoblastic leukemia. The nucleotides read TGTGCCATCAGGGATCCGACGAGGGTTGAAGAGACCCAGTACTTC. Translation gives CAIRDPTRVEETQYF.